This record covers a single T cell receptor beta chain. Its antigen is unknown. The entry originates in a study of cytomegalovirus exposure and HLA in healthy donors. Study-level findings and limits: The authors confirmed in vitro that a few CMV-associated chains were specific for CMV antigens.

Per the germline V gene, CDR1 is SNHLY and CDR2 is FYNNEI. Trimming pared 5 bases from V and 3 bases from J, leaving 10 bases between. The CDR3 loop spans 14 amino acids. In the PCR, 60 Vbeta and 13 Jbeta primers were used. The table came from immunoSEQ multiplex PCR; TCRdb's copy has only in-frame clones and leaves some out. The sample contains about 59,000 clones, roughly 80% of which appear only once. The chain recombines TRBV2 with TRBJ2-2, with D possibly TRBD1 on 5 matching bases. This TCR was recovered from a woman aged 40 to 50 in good health and CMV-seronegative. Sequenced material: PBMCs. The CDR3 DNA follows: TGTGCCAGCAGTTTGGCAGGGTACACCGGGGAGCTGTTTTTT. Translation gives CASSLAGYTGELFF.